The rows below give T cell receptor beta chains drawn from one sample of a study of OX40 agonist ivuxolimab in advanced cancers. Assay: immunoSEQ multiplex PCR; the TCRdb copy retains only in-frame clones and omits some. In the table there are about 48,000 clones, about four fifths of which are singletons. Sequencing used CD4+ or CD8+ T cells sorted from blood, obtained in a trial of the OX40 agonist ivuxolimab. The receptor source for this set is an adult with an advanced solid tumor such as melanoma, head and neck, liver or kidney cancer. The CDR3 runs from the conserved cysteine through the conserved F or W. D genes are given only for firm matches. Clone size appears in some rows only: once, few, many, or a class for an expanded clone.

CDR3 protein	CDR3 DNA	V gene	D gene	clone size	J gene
CASSLTLAGANTGELFF	TGTGCCAGCAGCTTAACACTAGCGGGGGCCAACACCGGGGAGCTGTTTTTT	TRBV7-9	TRBD2	NA	TRBJ2-2
CASSRGLNQPQHF	TGTGCCAGTAGTAGAGGTCTCAATCAGCCCCAGCATTTT	TRBV19	NA	NA	TRBJ1-5
CASSPQDSEAFF	TGTGCCAGCAGTCCCCAGGACAGTGAAGCTTTCTTT	TRBV28	NA	once	TRBJ1-1
CASSRASGRPGEQYF	TGTGCCAGCAGTAGGGCCTCGGGCAGGCCGGGGGAGCAGTACTTC	TRBV6-5	NA	NA	TRBJ2-5
CASSLKTGGNSPLHF	TGTGCCAGCTCACTTAAAACAGGGGGGAATTCACCCCTCCACTTT	TRBV18	TRBD1	once	TRBJ1-6
CASSLGLAGALFSYEQYF	TGCGCCAGCAGCTTGGGGCTAGCGGGGGCCCTCTTTTCCTACGAGCAGTACTTC	TRBV5-1	TRBD2	NA	TRBJ2-7
CASSFSAAGRGEKLFF	TGTGCCAGCAGTTTTTCTGCGGCAGGGCGAGGTGAAAAACTGTTTTTT	TRBV27	NA	NA	TRBJ1-4
CASSAYPRGGNTIYF	TGTGCCAGCAGCGCTTACCCCCGGGGGGGGAACACCATATATTTT	TRBV9	NA	NA	TRBJ1-3
CASSERAGGPLPSEQYF	TGTGCCAGCAGTGAACGAGCAGGAGGGCCCTTACCCTCCGAGCAGTACTTC	TRBV6-1	NA	NA	TRBJ2-7
CASSSVTSGSFRTDTQYF	TGTGCCAGCAGCTCAGTTACTAGCGGGAGTTTCCGTACAGATACGCAGTATTTT	TRBV11-2	TRBD2	once	TRBJ2-3
CASSRDLYGYTF	TGCGCCAGCAGCCGGGATCTGTATGGCTACACCTTC	TRBV4-1	NA	NA	TRBJ1-2
CAWKPKGFGGPGNTIYF	TGTGCCTGGAAGCCTAAGGGTTTCGGTGGCCCTGGAAACACCATATATTTT	TRBV30	NA	NA	TRBJ1-3
CAWSDGSNSPLHF	TGTGCCTGGAGTGATGGTAGTAATTCACCCCTCCACTTT	TRBV30	NA	NA	TRBJ1-6
CASSPRLAGGVDQETQYF	TGTGCTAGCAGTCCAAGACTAGCGGGGGGGGTGGACCAAGAGACCCAGTACTTC	TRBV6-4	TRBD2	NA	TRBJ2-5
CASSPARLGGGTDTQYF	TGTGCCAGCAGCCCGGCCCGCCTAGGAGGTGGCACAGATACGCAGTATTTT	TRBV5-4	NA	NA	TRBJ2-3
CASSADRGSPLHF	TGTGCCAGCAGTGCGGACAGGGGTTCACCCCTCCACTTT	TRBV2	TRBD1	few	TRBJ1-6
CASSVESSNIQYF	TGTGCCAGCAGCGTAGAGAGTTCCAACATTCAGTACTTC	TRBV9	NA	NA	TRBJ2-4
CASSRHRVNYGYTF	TGTGCCAGCAGTCGCCACCGGGTTAACTATGGCTACACCTTC	TRBV11-3	NA	few	TRBJ1-2
CATSRPGTENEKLFF	TGTGCCACCAGCAGACCTGGGACAGAAAATGAAAAACTGTTTTTT	TRBV15	TRBD1	NA	TRBJ1-4
CASSPETGPYYEQYF	TGTGCCAGCAGCCCGGAGACAGGCCCCTACTACGAGCAGTACTTC	TRBV5-5	NA	NA	TRBJ2-7
CASSYSRFSSGNTIYF	TGTGCCAGCAGTTACTCACGGTTCAGCTCTGGAAACACCATATATTTT	TRBV6-5	NA	NA	TRBJ1-3
CASSPLNSPNYGYTF	TGTGCCAGCTCACCACTCAACAGCCCTAACTATGGCTACACCTTC	TRBV18	NA	NA	TRBJ1-2
CATSRDRGRGDRDTQYF	TGTGCCACCAGCAGAGATCGGGGTAGAGGGGACAGAGATACGCAGTATTTT	TRBV15	TRBD1	NA	TRBJ2-3
CASRPGGGLTDTQYF	TGTGCCAGCCGGCCGGGCGGGGGACTCACAGATACGCAGTATTTT	TRBV7-2	TRBD2	NA	TRBJ2-3
CASSLALLASHQETQYF	TGTGCCAGCAGCTTAGCCCTACTAGCGAGTCACCAAGAGACCCAGTACTTC	TRBV7-2	TRBD2	NA	TRBJ2-5
CASSQSPQGASYEQYF	TGCGCCAGCAGCCAAAGTCCGCAGGGGGCCTCCTACGAGCAGTACTTC	TRBV5-1	TRBD1	NA	TRBJ2-7
CASSVAGGNTDTQYF	TGTGCCAGCAGTGTAGCGGGAGGCAACACAGATACGCAGTATTTT	TRBV28	TRBD2	NA	TRBJ2-3
CASSTRGANEKLFF	TGTGCCAGCAGCACCCGGGGGGCTAATGAAAAACTGTTTTTT	TRBV21-1	NA	NA	TRBJ1-4
CASSLTLAVTDTQYF	TGTGCCAGCAGCTTAACCCTAGCCGTTACAGATACGCAGTATTTT	TRBV7-9	NA	NA	TRBJ2-3
CASSLGQPALGDTQYF	TGTGCCAGCAGCTTGGGACAACCAGCTTTGGGAGATACGCAGTATTTT	TRBV7-9	NA	NA	TRBJ2-3
CATSRGNIGTAYNEQFF	TGTGCCACCAGCAGAGGAAACATCGGCACTGCCTACAATGAGCAGTTCTTC	TRBV15	NA	NA	TRBJ2-1
CASSKRGTVYEQYF	TGTGCCAGCAGCAAAAGGGGGACGGTCTACGAGCAGTACTTC	TRBV21-1	NA	NA	TRBJ2-7
CAIALRGPPEGEAFF	TGTGCCATCGCCCTGAGGGGTCCCCCGGAGGGTGAAGCTTTCTTT	TRBV10-3	NA	once	TRBJ1-1
CASSVDSSHGYTF	TGTGCCAGCAGCGTAGACAGCTCTCATGGCTACACCTTC	TRBV7-2	NA	NA	TRBJ1-2
CASSSRGGGAPGELFF	TGTGCCAGCTCTAGTCGAGGCGGGGGGGCCCCCGGGGAGCTGTTTTTT	TRBV27	TRBD2	NA	TRBJ2-2
CASSHRRGGTDTQYF	TGTGCCAGCAGCCATCGGAGGGGGGGCACAGATACGCAGTATTTT	TRBV7-8	NA	few	TRBJ2-3
CASSLREYSNEQFF	TGTGCCAGCAGCTTAAGGGAGTATTCGAATGAGCAGTTCTTC	TRBV7-8	NA	NA	TRBJ2-1
CASSFPAGNGYTF	TGTGCCAGCAGCTTCCCGGCAGGGAATGGCTACACCTTC	TRBV11-3	NA	NA	TRBJ1-2
CASSQDGLAGGTQYF	TGTGCCAGCAGCCAAGATGGCCTAGCGGGGGGAACGCAGTATTTT	TRBV4-2	TRBD2	NA	TRBJ2-3
CASSIDKSYGYTF	TGTGCCAGCAGTATCGACAAGTCCTATGGCTACACCTTC	TRBV27	NA	few	TRBJ1-2
CASSQNTGELFF	TGCGCCAGCAGTCAGAACACCGGGGAGCTGTTTTTT	TRBV4-1	NA	NA	TRBJ2-2
CASSLAGQGHIYF	TGTGCCAGCAGTTTAGCAGGACAGGGGCACATATATTTT	TRBV27	TRBD1	NA	TRBJ1-3
CAWGQGARQETQYF	TGTGCCTGGGGACAGGGGGCCAGACAAGAGACCCAGTACTTC	TRBV30	TRBD1	NA	TRBJ2-5
CASRNQGGSNEKLFF	TGTGCCAGTAGGAATCAGGGCGGTAGTAATGAAAAACTGTTTTTT	TRBV19	NA	NA	TRBJ1-4
CASSLRDSRLETQYF	TGTGCCAGCTCACTCCGCGATAGCCGGTTGGAGACCCAGTACTTC	TRBV18	NA	once	TRBJ2-5
CASSLGQAYGYTF	TGTGCCAGCTCACTGGGACAAGCCTATGGCTACACCTTC	TRBV18	NA	NA	TRBJ1-2
CASSGTANTGELFF	TGTGCCAGTAGTGGAACAGCGAACACCGGGGAGCTGTTTTTT	TRBV19	NA	NA	TRBJ2-2
CARPRHSGNTIYF	TGTGCCAGACCGCGGCACTCTGGAAACACCATATATTTT	TRBV5-4	NA	NA	TRBJ1-3
CASSSLRDSTDTQYF	TGTGCCAGCAGTTCTCTCAGGGACAGCACAGATACGCAGTATTTT	TRBV28	NA	NA	TRBJ2-3
CASSSGPVQFF	TGCGCCAGCAGCTCGGGGCCGGTGCAGTTCTTC	TRBV5-1	NA	NA	TRBJ2-1
CASSRDAVEQYF	TGTGCCAGCAGCCGGGACGCGGTCGAGCAGTACTTC	TRBV7-9	NA	NA	TRBJ2-7
CASSLRGVNTGELFF	TGTGCCAGCAGCTTAAGGGGAGTGAACACCGGGGAGCTGTTTTTT	TRBV11-1	NA	NA	TRBJ2-2
CASSLTGYEQYF	TGTGCCAGCAGCTTGACAGGGTACGAGCAGTACTTC	TRBV5-6	NA	once	TRBJ2-7
CASSELQGGTDTQYF	TGCGCCAGCAGTGAGTTACAGGGAGGCACAGATACGCAGTATTTT	TRBV10-2	NA	NA	TRBJ2-3